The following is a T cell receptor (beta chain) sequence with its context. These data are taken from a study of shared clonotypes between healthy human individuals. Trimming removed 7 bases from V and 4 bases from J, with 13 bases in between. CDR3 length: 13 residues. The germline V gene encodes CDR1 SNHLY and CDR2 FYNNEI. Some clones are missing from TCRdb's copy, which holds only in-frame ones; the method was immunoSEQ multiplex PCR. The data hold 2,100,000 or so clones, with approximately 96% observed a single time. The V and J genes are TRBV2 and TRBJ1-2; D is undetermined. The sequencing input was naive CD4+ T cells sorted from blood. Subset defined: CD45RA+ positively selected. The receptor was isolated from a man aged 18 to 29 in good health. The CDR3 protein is CASTQTEFYGYTF. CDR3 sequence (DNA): TGTGCCAGCACTCAGACTGAATTCTATGGCTACACCTTC.